This TCR beta chain was retrieved from a study of blood T cells in healthy people across ages. Study-level results: Naive and antigen-experienced cells could not be conclusively compared, given unsorted PBMCs.

A second PCR of roughly 7 to 11 cycles used a sample-barcoded 5' primer and a J-beta primer mix. MiXCR was run by TCRdb on the 5' RACE reads, yielding one entry per CDR3 protein. The repertoire holds 600,000 or so distinct CDR3 sequences, with roughly 21% as singletons. CDR3 length: 13 amino acids. In regard to this clonotype: Its specificity is unknown.

The origin of this receptor is a man between 65 and 85 years old in good health. Sequences were obtained from blood. The genes are TRBV12-3 or TRBV12-4 and TRBJ2-5; D remains unclear. Judging by the DNA end, TRBJ2-1 fits better; the J call may be wrong. CDR3 DNA sequence: TGTGCCAGCAGTGACGGCGTCGGCAATGAGCAGTTCTTC. Protein: CASSDGVGNEQFF.